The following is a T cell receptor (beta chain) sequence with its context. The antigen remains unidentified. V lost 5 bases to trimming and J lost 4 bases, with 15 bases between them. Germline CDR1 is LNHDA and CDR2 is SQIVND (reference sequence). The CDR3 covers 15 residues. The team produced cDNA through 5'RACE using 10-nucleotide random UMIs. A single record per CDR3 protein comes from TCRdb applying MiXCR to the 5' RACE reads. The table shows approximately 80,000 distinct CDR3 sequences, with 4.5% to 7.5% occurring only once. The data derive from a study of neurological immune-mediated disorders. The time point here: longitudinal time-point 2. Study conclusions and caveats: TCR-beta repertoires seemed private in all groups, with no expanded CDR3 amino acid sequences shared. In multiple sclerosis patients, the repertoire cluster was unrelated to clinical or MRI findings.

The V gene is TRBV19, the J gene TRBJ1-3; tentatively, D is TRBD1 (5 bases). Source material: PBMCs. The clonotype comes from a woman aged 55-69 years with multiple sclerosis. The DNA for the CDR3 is TGTGCCAGTAGTCATCTTAGGGGCAGCGGAAACACCATATATTTT. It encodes CASSHLRGSGNTIYF.